The 28 T cell receptor beta chains in this list originate from one sample, sequenced in a study of blood T cell repertoires in COVID-19. Clones were read by immunoSEQ multiplex PCR, and TCRdb kept only the in-frame ones, dropping some. Of 200,000 to 300,000 clones detected, about 82% appear once; the ten largest clones hold roughly 12%. Material: peripheral blood. The source is a man older than 75 with acute or convalescent COVID-19.

The V call is TRBV29-1, the J call TRBJ2-1; TRBD2 matches 7 bases. Trimming cost V 3 bases and J 0 bases; bases outside gene matches: 2. The CDR3 consists of 14 residues. CDR1 is SQVTM, CDR2 ANQGSEA, per germline. The DNA for the CDR3 is TGCAGCGTTGAGGCGGGGGACTCCTACAATGAGCAGTTCTTC. Residues: CSVEAGDSYNEQFF.

The rearrangement joins TRBV29-1 to TRBJ2-1; TRBD2 matches at 8 bases. The CDR3 covers 13 residues. V lost 6 bases and J lost 4; bases outside the gene matches: 5. Germline V gene lookup returns CDR1 SQVTM and CDR2 ANQGSEA. CDR3: CSVRLALYNEQFF. Here the CDR3 DNA reads TGCAGCGTCCGACTAGCGCTGTACAATGAGCAGTTCTTC.

The chain has TRBV3-1 (or the pseudogene TRBV3-2) and TRBJ1-3; no clear D. The CDR3 is made up of 12 amino acids. Between the trimmed V and J ends, which lost 2 bases and 7 bases, there was a span of 6 bases. Per the germline V gene, CDR1 is LGHDT and CDR2 is YNNKEL (reference sequence). The DNA of the CDR3 is TGTGCCAGCAGCCAAACCAGGAACACCATATATTTT. Translating it yields CASSQTRNTIYF.

The gene calls are TRBV19 and TRBJ2-7, with 10 bases matching TRBD1. This CDR3 region has 16 residues. The V gene end was trimmed by 3 bases and the J gene end by 6 bases; junction bases not matched to a gene: 11. CDR1 and CDR2 (germline): LNHDA, SQIVND (reference sequence). This CDR3 is CASSILGGTGVPEQYF. The DNA for the CDR3 is TGTGCCAGTAGTATCCTCGGGGGGACAGGGGTCCCCGAGCAGTACTTC.

J is TRBJ2-1 and V is TRBV7-2; 11 positions match TRBD2. The CDR3 has 15 amino acids. V was clipped by 6 bases and J by 7 bases; unmatched bases: 8. Germline values: CDR1 SGHTA, CDR2 FQGNSA. The CDR3 DNA sequence: TGTGCCAGCAGTTGGATAGCGGGAGGGTCGAATGAGCAGTTCTTC. It yields the protein CASSWIAGGSNEQFF.

The chain couples TRBV9 to TRBJ1-3, with TRBD1 matching over 9 bases. From germline, CDR1 is SGDLS and CDR2 YYNGEE. The J segment lost 2 bases and the V segment lost 0 bases, leaving 6 bases of the junction unmatched. The CDR3 has 17 residues. The CDR3 spells CASSVVSGQGPGNTIYF. DNA of the CDR3: TGTGCCAGCAGCGTAGTCTCGGGACAGGGACCTGGAAACACCATATATTTT.

The V call is TRBV29-1, the J call TRBJ2-1; 8 bases are a match to TRBD1. With V trimmed by 1 base and J by 3 bases, 8 bases remained unmatched. The CDR3 contains 16 residues. Germline CDR1 SQVTM, CDR2 ANQGSEA. Here the CDR3 reads CSVEGSPDRVYNEQFF. CDR3 DNA: TGCAGCGTTGAAGGCTCCCCGGACAGGGTCTACAATGAGCAGTTCTTC.

V usage is TRBV5-4 and J usage is TRBJ1-4; 8 positions match TRBD1. The V gene's germline CDR1 is SGHNT and CDR2 YYREEE (reference sequence). The CDR3 has 17 amino acids. The V gene end was trimmed by 0 bases and the J gene end by 3 bases; junction bases not matched to a gene: 7. In DNA form, the CDR3 reads TGTGCCAGCAGCTTGGGACAGGGGATCAGGGCTAATGAAAAACTGTTTTTT. Translating it yields CASSLGQGIRANEKLFF.

This clone is a singleton in its sample. J is TRBJ2-1 and V is TRBV7-3, with a possible D match to TRBD2 (6 bases). The CDR3 is made up of 15 amino acids. V lost 5 bases and J lost 0, with 11 bases in between. The germline V gene has CDR1 SGHTA and CDR2 FQGTGA. CDR3 DNA sequence: TGTGCCAGCAGCCCGGGGAGGAACTCCTACAATGAGCAGTTCTTC. Its translation is CASSPGRNSYNEQFF.

The V and J genes are TRBV28 and TRBJ1-5; no clear D. CDR1 is MDHEN, CDR2 SYDVKM, per germline. The CDR3 loop spans 14 amino acids. V lost 4 bases, J lost 4 bases, and 11 bases lay in between. CDR3 in amino acids: CASSSPPGNQPQHF. CDR3 sequence (DNA): TGTGCCAGCAGTTCTCCCCCGGGGAATCAGCCCCAGCATTTT.

The gene calls are TRBV5-6 and TRBJ2-5, with TRBD2 matching 10 bases. The CDR3 covers 15 residues. J lost 1 base, V lost 3 bases, and 3 bases had no gene match. Germline CDR1 reads SGHDT; CDR2 reads YYEEEE. The CDR3 bases are TGTGCCAGCAGCTACTTAGCGGGAGGCCAAGAGACCCAGTACTTC. Residues: CASSYLAGGQETQYF. Full variable domain (rest looked up from reference TRBV5-6 and TRBJ2-5): DAGVTQSPTHLIKTRGQQVTLRCSPKSGHDTVSWYQQALGQGPQFIFQYYEEEERQRGNFPDRFSGHQFPNYSSELNVNALLLGDSALYLCASSYLAGGQETQYFGPGTRLLVL.

The rearrangement uses TRBV10-3 and TRBJ1-6; maybe TRBD1 (5 bases). Germline V gives CDR1 ENHRY, CDR2 SYGVKD. This CDR3 is built from 14 residues. Trimming took 8 bases from V and 3 from J, leaving 11 bases between them. The CDR3 loop reads CAIRQDSYNSPLHF. The CDR3 DNA is TGTGCCATCCGCCAAGACAGCTATAATTCACCCCTCCACTTT.

This chain links TRBV6-2 or TRBV6-3 with TRBJ2-7; 7 bases are shared with TRBD1. V trimming: 2 bases; J trimming: 2 bases; junction bases outside the gene matches: 6. The CDR3 is 15 amino acids. The germline gives CDR1 MNHEY, CDR2 SVGEGT. This chain's CDR3 is CASSYPGQVAYEQYF. CDR3 bases: TGTGCCAGCAGTTACCCCGGACAGGTCGCCTACGAGCAGTACTTC.

The chain joins TRBV4-2 to TRBJ2-3, with TRBD2 matching over 12 bases. This CDR3 region has 16 residues. With V trimmed by 2 bases and J by 3 bases, 3 bases remained unmatched. Germline V gene sequence: CDR1 LGHNA, CDR2 YNFKEQ. CDR3 nucleotide sequence: TGTGCCAGCAGCCAAAGACTAGCGGGAGCTACAGATACGCAGTATTTT. It translates to CASSQRLAGATDTQYF.

The chain links TRBV5-1 to TRBJ1-3, with D possibly matching TRBD1 (6 bases). There are 15 residues in the CDR3. V lost 4 bases, J lost 4 bases, and 15 bases lay in between. Germline values: CDR1 SGHRS, CDR2 YFSETQ. CDR3 region: CASSISQGSGNTIYF. CDR3 nucleotide sequence: TGCGCCAGCAGCATTAGTCAGGGGTCGGGAAACACCATATATTTT.

V is TRBV5-1 and J is TRBJ1-6; 9 bases agree with TRBD1. This CDR3 region has 15 residues. Per germline, CDR1 SGHRS and CDR2 YFSETQ. With 4 bases clipped from V and 9 bases from J, the junction kept 8 bases outside the gene matches. The CDR3 sequence is CASSVTGQGGSPLHF. The CDR3 bases are TGCGCCAGCAGCGTAACGGGACAGGGCGGTTCACCCCTCCACTTT.

The chain couples TRBV5-4 to TRBJ1-1; no clear D. Germline V gene sequence: CDR1 SGHNT, CDR2 YYREEE (reference sequence). The CDR3 consists of 15 residues. V was clipped by 3 bases and J by 0 bases, with 12 bases between them. The DNA of the CDR3 is TGTGCCAGCAGCTCGGCCGGGGATATGAACACTGAAGCTTTCTTT. Its translation: CASSSAGDMNTEAFF.

This sequence joins TRBV19 and TRBJ2-3, with unresolved D. Germline values: CDR1 LNHDA, CDR2 SQIVND (reference sequence). The CDR3 runs 14 residues. Trimming left V 4 bases short and J 2 bases short, with 10 bases between. CDR3 region: CASSRQSSTDTQYF. DNA of the CDR3: TGTGCCAGTAGTAGACAATCTTCCACAGATACGCAGTATTTT.

The gene calls are TRBV7-8 and TRBJ2-1, with a possible D match to TRBD2 (5 bases). This CDR3 has 13 amino acids. The ends were cut back, 4 bases at V and 8 bases at J, with 12 bases in the middle. CDR1 and CDR2 (germline): SGHVS, FQNEAQ. The CDR3 is CASSSLVSDEQFF. DNA of the CDR3: TGTGCCAGCAGCTCATTAGTTAGCGATGAGCAGTTCTTC. Complete variable domain (other parts from reference TRBV7-8 and TRBJ2-1): GAGVSQSPRYKVAKRGQDVALRCDPISGHVSLFWYQQALGQGPEFLTYFQNEAQLDKSGLPSDRFFAERPEGSVSTLKIQRTQQEDSAVYLCASSSLVSDEQFFGPGTRLTVL.

The chain carries TRBV18 and TRBJ1-5; tentative D call: TRBD1 (6 bases). Germline V CDR1 and CDR2: KGHSH, LQKENI. The CDR3 length is 15 residues. With 6 bases removed from V and 5 bases from J, the gap between germline ends came to 17 bases. In DNA form, the CDR3 reads TGTGCCAGCTCCCCAGGGGCTACCGTCCATCAGCCCCAGCATTTT. Protein: CASSPGATVHQPQHF.

The chain employs TRBV4-1 and TRBJ1-5; D remains unclear. CDR1 is MGHRA, CDR2 YSYEKL, per germline. The V and J ends lost 7 bases and 2 bases respectively, with 15 bases between them. This CDR3 has 15 residues. This chain's CDR3 is CASKQTGARNQPQHF. CDR3 sequence (DNA): TGCGCCAGCAAACAAACCGGAGCACGCAATCAGCCCCAGCATTTT.

V is TRBV23-1 and J is TRBJ2-7; TRBD1 matches 8 bases. TRBV23-1 is an open reading frame whose function is uncertain. V shed 4 bases, J shed 2 bases, and the junction held 7 bases outside the gene matches. CDR3 length: 15 residues. This chain's CDR3 is CASSLPGQETYEQYF. DNA of the CDR3: TGCGCCAGCAGTCTGCCGGGACAGGAGACCTACGAGCAGTACTTC.

CDR3 sequence reads: CASSLTGGSYTF. The CDR3 DNA reads as TGTGCCAGCAGCTTAACCGGGGGTAGCTACACCTTC. The chain combines TRBV7-2 with TRBJ1-2; D might be TRBD1 (5 bases). Germline values: CDR1 SGHTA, CDR2 FQGNSA. Trimming shortened V by 2 bases and J by 9 bases, and 10 bases separated the two germline ends. This CDR3 is built from 12 residues.

The chain carries TRBV19 and TRBJ2-5; the D gene is possibly TRBD1 (5 bases). This CDR3 is built from 11 residues. Per germline, CDR1 LNHDA and CDR2 SQIVND (reference sequence). V was pared by 10 bases and J by 4 bases, with 10 bases between. The CDR3 protein is CATGNGETQYF. The CDR3 nucleotides are TGTGCCACAGGGAACGGAGAGACCCAGTACTTC.

This rearrangement joins TRBV10-3 to TRBJ2-4, with 11 bases identical to TRBD1. CDR1 and CDR2 from the germline V gene are ENHRY and SYGVKD. This CDR3 is 14 amino acids long. Trimming at V came to 2 bases and at J to 11 bases, leaving 5 bases not matched to a gene. The CDR3 sequence is CAISEGQGALVQYF. For the CDR3, the DNA is TGTGCCATCAGTGAGGGACAGGGGGCCTTAGTTCAGTACTTC.

As to this clone: This specimen includes other DNA sequences encoding the same CDR3. The chain carries TRBV19 and TRBJ1-6; unclear D gene. The CDR3 loop spans 15 amino acids. Germline V gene sequence: CDR1 LNHDA, CDR2 SQIVND (reference sequence). Trimming pared 5 bases from V and 0 bases from J, leaving 8 bases between. The CDR3, as DNA: TGTGCCAGTAGTGAAGGGAGCTCCTATAATTCACCCCTCCACTTT. Amino acid sequence: CASSEGSSYNSPLHF.

The chain has TRBV6-2 or TRBV6-3 and TRBJ1-5; the match to TRBD1 covers 7 bases. CDR1 and CDR2 from the germline V gene are MNHEY and SVGEGT. After removal of 6 bases from V and 7 bases from J, the junction contained 12 bases not matched to a gene. This CDR3 comprises 15 residues. In nucleotides, the CDR3 is TGTGCCAGCAGCCTCACTAACAGGGGAGTGCAGCCCCAGCATTTT. Its translation: CASSLTNRGVQPQHF.

The chain employs TRBV5-5 and TRBJ2-7, with a weak D call TRBD2 (6 bases). V was clipped by 1 base and J by 0 bases, with 14 bases between them. The CDR3 has 16 amino acids. Germline CDR1 and CDR2: SGHKS and YYEKEE (reference sequence). CDR3 in amino acids: CASSLSGRRVSYEQYF. The CDR3 DNA follows: TGTGCCAGCAGCTTGTCAGGGCGGAGGGTCTCCTACGAGCAGTACTTC.